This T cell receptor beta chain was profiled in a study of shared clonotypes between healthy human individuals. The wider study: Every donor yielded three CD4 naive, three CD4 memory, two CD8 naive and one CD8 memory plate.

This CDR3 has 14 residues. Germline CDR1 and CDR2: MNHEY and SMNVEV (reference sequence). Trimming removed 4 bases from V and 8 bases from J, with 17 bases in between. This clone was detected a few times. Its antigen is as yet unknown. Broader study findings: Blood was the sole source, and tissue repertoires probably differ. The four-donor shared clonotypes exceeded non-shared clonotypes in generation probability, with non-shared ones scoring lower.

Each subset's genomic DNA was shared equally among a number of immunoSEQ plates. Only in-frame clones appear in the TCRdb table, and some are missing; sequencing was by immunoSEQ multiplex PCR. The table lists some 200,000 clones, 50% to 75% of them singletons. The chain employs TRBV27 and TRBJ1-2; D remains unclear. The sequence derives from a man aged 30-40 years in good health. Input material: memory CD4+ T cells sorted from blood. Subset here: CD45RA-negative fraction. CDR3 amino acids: CASSSGLLAGGYTF. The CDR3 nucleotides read TGTGCCAGCAGTTCCGGGCTCCTAGCGGGCGGCTACACCTTC.